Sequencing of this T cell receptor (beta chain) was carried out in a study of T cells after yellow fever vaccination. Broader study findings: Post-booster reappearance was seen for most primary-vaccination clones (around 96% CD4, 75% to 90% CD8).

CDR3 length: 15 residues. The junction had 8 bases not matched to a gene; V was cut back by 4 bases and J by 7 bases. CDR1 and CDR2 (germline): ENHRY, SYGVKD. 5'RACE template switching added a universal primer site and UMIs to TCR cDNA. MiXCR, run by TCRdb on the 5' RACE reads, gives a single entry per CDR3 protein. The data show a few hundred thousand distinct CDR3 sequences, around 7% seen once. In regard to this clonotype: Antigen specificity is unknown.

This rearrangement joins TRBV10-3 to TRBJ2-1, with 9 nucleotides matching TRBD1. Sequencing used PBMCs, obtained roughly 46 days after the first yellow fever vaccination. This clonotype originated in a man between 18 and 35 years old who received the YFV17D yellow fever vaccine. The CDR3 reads CAISVGPGQGNEQFF. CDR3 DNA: TGTGCCATCAGTGTGGGGCCGGGACAGGGTAATGAGCAGTTCTTC.